The clone carrying this T cell receptor beta chain came up a few times. Its antigen is unknown. This entry comes from a study of beta chain features in type 1 diabetes. Regarding the study as a whole: TCRB CDR3s from Type 1 diabetes patients were moderately but significantly shorter in all four CD4+ subsets.

Researchers reported sorting CD4+ naive, central memory, regulatory and stem cell-like memory cells via CD45RO/CCR7/CD25/CD127/CD95/CD27. Sequencing targeted expressed TCRB transcripts, as all isolated RNA had been reverse transcribed. Sequenced naive, central memory and regulatory T cell samples produced an average of around 4 million reads. Measured with immunoSEQ multiplex PCR; TCRdb has only the in-frame clones, and not every one. The sample includes 430,000 or so clones, about 10% of them seen just once. The CDR3 sequence is 15 residues long. V lost 5 bases and J lost 6, with 15 bases in between. In germline, CDR1 is SGHRS, CDR2 YFSETQ.

Sequencing was performed on naive CD4+ T cells from blood. The TCR comes from a woman under 30 in good health. This chain joins TRBV5-1 and TRBJ1-6; D may be TRBD1 (5 bases). The CDR3: CASRGAGKGNSPLHF. The CDR3 coding sequence is TGCGCCAGCAGAGGTGCAGGGAAGGGTAATTCACCCCTCCACTTT.